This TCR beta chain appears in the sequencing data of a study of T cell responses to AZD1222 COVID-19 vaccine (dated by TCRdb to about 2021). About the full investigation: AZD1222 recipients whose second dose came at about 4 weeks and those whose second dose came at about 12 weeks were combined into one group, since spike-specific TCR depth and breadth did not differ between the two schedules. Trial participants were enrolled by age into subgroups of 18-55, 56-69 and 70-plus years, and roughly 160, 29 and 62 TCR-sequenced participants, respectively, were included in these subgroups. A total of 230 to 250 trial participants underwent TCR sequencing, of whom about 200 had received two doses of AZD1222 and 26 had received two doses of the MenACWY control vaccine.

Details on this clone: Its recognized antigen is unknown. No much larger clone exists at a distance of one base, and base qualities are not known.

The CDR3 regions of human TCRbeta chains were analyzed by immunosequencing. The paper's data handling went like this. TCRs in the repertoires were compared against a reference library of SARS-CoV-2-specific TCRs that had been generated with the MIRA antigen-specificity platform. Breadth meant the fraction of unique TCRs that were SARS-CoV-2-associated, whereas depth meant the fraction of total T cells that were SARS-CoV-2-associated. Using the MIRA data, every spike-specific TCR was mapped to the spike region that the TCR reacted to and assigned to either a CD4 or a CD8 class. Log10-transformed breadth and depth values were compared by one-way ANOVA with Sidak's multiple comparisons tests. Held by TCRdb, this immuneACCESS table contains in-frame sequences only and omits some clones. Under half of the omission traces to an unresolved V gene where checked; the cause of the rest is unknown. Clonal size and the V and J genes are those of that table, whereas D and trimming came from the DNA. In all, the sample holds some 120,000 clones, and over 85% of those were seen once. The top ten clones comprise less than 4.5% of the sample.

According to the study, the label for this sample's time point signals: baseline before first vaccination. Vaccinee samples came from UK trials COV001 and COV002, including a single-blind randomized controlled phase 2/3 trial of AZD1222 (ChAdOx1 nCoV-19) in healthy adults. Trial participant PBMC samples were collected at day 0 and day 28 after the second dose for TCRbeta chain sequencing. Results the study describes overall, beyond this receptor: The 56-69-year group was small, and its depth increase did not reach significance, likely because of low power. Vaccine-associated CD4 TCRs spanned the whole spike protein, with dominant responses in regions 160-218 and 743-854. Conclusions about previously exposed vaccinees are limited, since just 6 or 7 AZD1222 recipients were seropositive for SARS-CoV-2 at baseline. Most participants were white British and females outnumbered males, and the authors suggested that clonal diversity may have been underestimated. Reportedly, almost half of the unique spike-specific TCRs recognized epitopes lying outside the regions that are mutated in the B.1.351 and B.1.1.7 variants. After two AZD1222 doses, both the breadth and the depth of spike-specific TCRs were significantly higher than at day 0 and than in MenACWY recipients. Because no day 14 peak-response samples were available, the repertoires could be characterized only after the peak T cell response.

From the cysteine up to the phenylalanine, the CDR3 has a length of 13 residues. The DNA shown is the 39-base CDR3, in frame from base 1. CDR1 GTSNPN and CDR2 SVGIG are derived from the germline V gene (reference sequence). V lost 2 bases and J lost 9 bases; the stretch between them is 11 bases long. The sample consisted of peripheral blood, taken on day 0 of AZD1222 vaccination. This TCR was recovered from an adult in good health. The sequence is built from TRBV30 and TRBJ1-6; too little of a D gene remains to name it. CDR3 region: CAWSLEISSPLHF. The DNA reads TGTGCCTGGAGTTTGGAGATAAGTTCACCCCTCCACTTT. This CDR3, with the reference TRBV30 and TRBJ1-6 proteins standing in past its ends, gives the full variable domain SQTIHQWPATLVQPVGSPLSLECTVEGTSNPNLYWYRQAAGRGLQLLFYSVGIGQISSEVPQNLSASRPQDRQFILSSKKLLLSDSGFYLCAWSLEISSPLHFGNGTRLTVT.